The rows below give T cell receptor beta chains drawn from one sample of a study of T cells after yellow fever vaccination. TCRdb re-analysed the 5' RACE reads in MiXCR, keeping a single row per CDR3 protein. Of 500,000 to 650,000 distinct CDR3 sequences listed, 9% to 15% are singletons. Source: PBMCs, taken on the day of the yellow fever booster vaccination. Receptor source: a man in his thirties or forties who received the YFV17D yellow fever vaccine. CDR3s include the opening cysteine and the closing phenylalanine or tryptophan. D genes are given only for firm matches. For some rows the clone size is stated as once, few or many, or as a class when expanded; others skip it.

len: 11; abundance: NA; v_gene: TRBV20-1; d_gene: NA; j_gene: TRBJ2-1; CDR3nt: TGCAGTGCTTTCCGGGACAATGAGCAGTTCTTC; CDR3aa: CSAFRDNEQFF
len: 15; abundance: few; v_gene: TRBV4-3; d_gene: TRBD2; j_gene: TRBJ2-7; CDR3nt: TGCGCCAGCAGCCAGGTAGCGGGGGCCTCCTACGAGCAGTACTTC; CDR3aa: CASSQVAGASYEQYF
len: 16; abundance: NA; v_gene: TRBV7-2; d_gene: TRBD2; j_gene: TRBJ2-1; CDR3nt: TGTGCCAGCAGCCCTAAGGGACTAGCGCTAAACAATGAGCAGTTCTTC; CDR3aa: CASSPKGLALNNEQFF
len: 13; abundance: few; v_gene: TRBV20-1; d_gene: TRBD1; j_gene: TRBJ2-5; CDR3nt: TGCAGTTTAACCGGGACAGGGGGAGAGACCCAGTACTTC; CDR3aa: CSLTGTGGETQYF
len: 15; abundance: NA; v_gene: TRBV5-5; d_gene: TRBD1; j_gene: TRBJ2-5; CDR3nt: TGTGCCAGCAGCCCACGGGACAGTAGTTCAGTGACCCAGTACTTC; CDR3aa: CASSPRDSSSVTQYF
len: 17; abundance: few; v_gene: TRBV27; d_gene: TRBD1; j_gene: TRBJ1-6; CDR3nt: TGTGCCAGCAGTTTCGGACAGGGGGCGCCGTATAATTCACCCCTCCACTTT; CDR3aa: CASSFGQGAPYNSPLHF
len: 15; abundance: many; v_gene: TRBV12-3/TRBV12-4; d_gene: TRBD2; j_gene: TRBJ2-1; CDR3nt: TGTGCCAGCAGTTTAGGGACTAGCGGGTTCAATGAGCAGTTCTTC; CDR3aa: CASSLGTSGFNEQFF
len: 13; abundance: few; v_gene: TRBV7-9; d_gene: TRBD2; j_gene: TRBJ2-5; CDR3nt: TGTGCCGGACTAGCGGTTCTGGGAGAGACCCAGTACTTC; CDR3aa: CAGLAVLGETQYF
len: 14; abundance: few; v_gene: TRBV7-3; d_gene: TRBD2; j_gene: TRBJ2-1; CDR3nt: TGTGCCAGCAGCTTAACGGGACTAGCCCATGAGCAGTTCTTC; CDR3aa: CASSLTGLAHEQFF
len: 16; abundance: few; v_gene: TRBV6-2/TRBV6-3; d_gene: TRBD1; j_gene: TRBJ2-5; CDR3nt: TGTGCCAGCAGTGCCAGGGGGCGAAGCGGACAAGAGACCCAGTACTTC; CDR3aa: CASSARGRSGQETQYF
len: 13; abundance: many; v_gene: TRBV7-2; d_gene: NA; j_gene: TRBJ2-3; CDR3nt: TGTGCCAGCAGCTTTACTGGGACGGATACGCAGTATTTT; CDR3aa: CASSFTGTDTQYF
len: 15; abundance: once; v_gene: TRBV6-1; d_gene: NA; j_gene: TRBJ2-1; CDR3nt: TGTGCCAGCAGCTCCCGAAAAACCACCTACAATGAGCAGTTCTTC; CDR3aa: CASSSRKTTYNEQFF
len: 12; abundance: NA; v_gene: TRBV29-1; d_gene: NA; j_gene: TRBJ2-7; CDR3nt: TGCAGCGTTAACCGGGACGGATACGAGCAGTACTTC; CDR3aa: CSVNRDGYEQYF
len: 13; abundance: few; v_gene: TRBV7-9; d_gene: NA; j_gene: TRBJ1-4; CDR3nt: TGTGCCAGCAGCCGGGACGGAGATGAAAAACTGTTTTTT; CDR3aa: CASSRDGDEKLFF
len: 16; abundance: many; v_gene: TRBV12-3/TRBV12-4; d_gene: NA; j_gene: TRBJ2-5; CDR3nt: TGTGCCAGCAAATCAGAGACGGCGACCATCCAAGAGACCCAGTACTTC; CDR3aa: CASKSETATIQETQYF
len: 19; abundance: NA; v_gene: TRBV11-1; d_gene: TRBD1; j_gene: TRBJ1-3; CDR3nt: TGTGCCAGCAGTCCCGCCGGGACAGGGGTTCTACGACGTGGAAACACCATATATTTT; CDR3aa: CASSPAGTGVLRRGNTIYF
len: 13; abundance: few; v_gene: TRBV20-1; d_gene: TRBD2; j_gene: TRBJ2-3; CDR3nt: TGCAGTGCGCAGACTAGCGTCGCAGATACGCAGTATTTT; CDR3aa: CSAQTSVADTQYF
len: 15; abundance: NA; v_gene: TRBV7-9; d_gene: TRBD1; j_gene: TRBJ2-7; CDR3nt: TGTGCCAGCAGCTTATCGGGACAGGGGTTCTACGAGCAGTACTTC; CDR3aa: CASSLSGQGFYEQYF
len: 15; abundance: NA; v_gene: TRBV20-1; d_gene: TRBD2; j_gene: TRBJ2-2; CDR3nt: TGCAGTGCCGGGAGGTTTTTGGCGAACACCGGGGAGCTGTTTTTT; CDR3aa: CSAGRFLANTGELFF
len: 16; abundance: NA; v_gene: TRBV29-1; d_gene: TRBD2; j_gene: TRBJ2-1; CDR3nt: TGCAGCGTTTCCGGGACTAGCGGATTCTCCTACAATGAGCAGTTCTTC; CDR3aa: CSVSGTSGFSYNEQFF
len: 12; abundance: many; v_gene: TRBV7-2; d_gene: NA; j_gene: TRBJ2-7; CDR3nt: TGTGCCAGCAGCTCCAATAACTACGAGCAGTACTTC; CDR3aa: CASSSNNYEQYF
len: 15; abundance: few; v_gene: TRBV5-1; d_gene: TRBD1; j_gene: TRBJ1-2; CDR3nt: TGCGCCAGCAGCTTGTGGACAGGGGATAACTATGGCTACACCTTC; CDR3aa: CASSLWTGDNYGYTF
len: 16; abundance: NA; v_gene: TRBV7-3; d_gene: TRBD2; j_gene: TRBJ2-1; CDR3nt: TGTGCCAGCAGCTTAAGAGGGGGACTAGGCGGCACAGAGCAGTTCTTC; CDR3aa: CASSLRGGLGGTEQFF
len: 13; abundance: NA; v_gene: TRBV4-3; d_gene: NA; j_gene: TRBJ2-2; CDR3nt: TGCGCCAGCAGCCAGGAAAGTCCCGGGGAGCTGTTTTTT; CDR3aa: CASSQESPGELFF
len: 16; abundance: NA; v_gene: TRBV19; d_gene: TRBD2; j_gene: TRBJ2-1; CDR3nt: TGTGCCAGTAGTGCTTTGGCGGGAGGGCCGTACAATGAGCAGTTCTTC; CDR3aa: CASSALAGGPYNEQFF
len: 13; abundance: NA; v_gene: TRBV6-1; d_gene: NA; j_gene: TRBJ2-7; CDR3nt: TGTGCCAGCAGGAGGATGACCCCCTACGAGCAGTACTTC; CDR3aa: CASRRMTPYEQYF
len: 14; abundance: few; v_gene: TRBV5-1; d_gene: NA; j_gene: TRBJ2-3; CDR3nt: TGCGCCAGCAGCCCAGGCGGGGTGGCAGATACGCAGTATTTT; CDR3aa: CASSPGGVADTQYF
len: 14; abundance: many; v_gene: TRBV5-1; d_gene: TRBD1; j_gene: TRBJ1-5; CDR3nt: TGCGCCAGCAGCTTCACAGGGGGCGGGCAGCCCCAGCATTTT; CDR3aa: CASSFTGGGQPQHF
len: 16; abundance: few; v_gene: TRBV5-1; d_gene: TRBD2; j_gene: TRBJ2-1; CDR3nt: TGCGCCAGCAGCTTGGGAGCGGGAAAGGCGTACAATGAGCAGTTCTTC; CDR3aa: CASSLGAGKAYNEQFF
len: 13; abundance: NA; v_gene: TRBV27; d_gene: NA; j_gene: TRBJ2-4; CDR3nt: TGTGCCAGCCGCGACAGCGGATCAAACATTCAGTACTTC; CDR3aa: CASRDSGSNIQYF
len: 17; abundance: few; v_gene: TRBV6-1; d_gene: TRBD1; j_gene: TRBJ2-6; CDR3nt: TGTGCCAGCAGACAGGGGGCGATCAACTCTGGGGCCAACGTCCTGACTTTC; CDR3aa: CASRQGAINSGANVLTF
len: 14; abundance: NA; v_gene: TRBV7-2; d_gene: NA; j_gene: TRBJ1-3; CDR3nt: TGTGCCAGCAGCAGAAGAAACTCTGGAAACACCATATATTTT; CDR3aa: CASSRRNSGNTIYF
len: 16; abundance: once; v_gene: TRBV4-3; d_gene: NA; j_gene: TRBJ2-5; CDR3nt: TGCGCCAGCAGCCAGAATATCAGACTACAACAAGAGACCCAGTACTTC; CDR3aa: CASSQNIRLQQETQYF
len: 15; abundance: NA; v_gene: TRBV5-1; d_gene: NA; j_gene: TRBJ2-1; CDR3nt: TGCGCCAGCAGCTTGACGATAACGAATTACAATGAGCAGTTCTTC; CDR3aa: CASSLTITNYNEQFF
len: 15; abundance: NA; v_gene: TRBV20-1; d_gene: NA; j_gene: TRBJ1-1; CDR3nt: TGCAGTGCTAAAAGGGGACTCCGGGGAAACACTGAAGCTTTCTTT; CDR3aa: CSAKRGLRGNTEAFF
len: 13; abundance: NA; v_gene: TRBV30; d_gene: NA; j_gene: TRBJ2-7; CDR3nt: TGTGCCTGTACGGTCCCCCGCTCCTACGAGCAGTACTTC; CDR3aa: CACTVPRSYEQYF
len: 14; abundance: NA; v_gene: TRBV28; d_gene: NA; j_gene: TRBJ1-6; CDR3nt: TGTGCCAGCAGTCCGGGCCATCCCCTTTCACCCCTCCACTTT; CDR3aa: CASSPGHPLSPLHF
len: 17; abundance: few; v_gene: TRBV9; d_gene: TRBD1; j_gene: TRBJ2-7; CDR3nt: TGTGCCAGCAGTCGCGGGACAGGGGGGCCGAACTCCTACGAGCAGTACTTC; CDR3aa: CASSRGTGGPNSYEQYF
len: 14; abundance: few; v_gene: TRBV30; d_gene: TRBD2; j_gene: TRBJ2-7; CDR3nt: TGTGCCTGGAGTGGCCAGCGGGGGGGCTACGAGCAGTACTTC; CDR3aa: CAWSGQRGGYEQYF
len: 17; abundance: few; v_gene: TRBV20-1; d_gene: TRBD2; j_gene: TRBJ2-2; CDR3nt: TGCAGTGCTAGAGGAGAAGCGGGAGGGCCGCGAACCGGGGAGCTGTTTTTT; CDR3aa: CSARGEAGGPRTGELFF